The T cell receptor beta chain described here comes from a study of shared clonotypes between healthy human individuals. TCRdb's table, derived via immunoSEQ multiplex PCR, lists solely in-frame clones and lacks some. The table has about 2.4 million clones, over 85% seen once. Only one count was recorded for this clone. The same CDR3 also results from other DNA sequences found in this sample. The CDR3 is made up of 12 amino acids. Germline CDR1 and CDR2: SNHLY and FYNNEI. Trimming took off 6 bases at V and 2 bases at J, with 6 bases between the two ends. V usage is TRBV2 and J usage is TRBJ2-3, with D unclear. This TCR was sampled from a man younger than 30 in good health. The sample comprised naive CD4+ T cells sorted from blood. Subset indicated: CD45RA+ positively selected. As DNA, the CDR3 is TGTGCCAGCAGAGAAACCACAGATACGCAGTATTTT. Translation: CASRETTDTQYF.